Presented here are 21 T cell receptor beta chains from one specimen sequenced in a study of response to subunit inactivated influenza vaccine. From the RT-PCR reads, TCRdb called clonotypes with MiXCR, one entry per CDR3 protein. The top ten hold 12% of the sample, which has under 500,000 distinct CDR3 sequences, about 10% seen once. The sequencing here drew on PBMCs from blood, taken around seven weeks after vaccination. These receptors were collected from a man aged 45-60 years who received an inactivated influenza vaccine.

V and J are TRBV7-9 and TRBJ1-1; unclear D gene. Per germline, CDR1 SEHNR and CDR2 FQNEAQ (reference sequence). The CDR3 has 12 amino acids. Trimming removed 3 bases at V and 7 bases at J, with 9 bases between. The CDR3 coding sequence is TGTGCCAGCAGCTTCGACGGGTATGAAGCTTTCTTT. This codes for CASSFDGYEAFF. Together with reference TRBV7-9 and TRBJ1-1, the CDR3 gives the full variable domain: DTGVSQNPRHKITKRGQNVTFRCDPISEHNRLYWYRQTLGQGPEFLTYFQNEAQLEKSRLLSDRFSAERPKGSFSTLEIQRTEQGDSAMYLCASSFDGYEAFFGQGTRLTVV.

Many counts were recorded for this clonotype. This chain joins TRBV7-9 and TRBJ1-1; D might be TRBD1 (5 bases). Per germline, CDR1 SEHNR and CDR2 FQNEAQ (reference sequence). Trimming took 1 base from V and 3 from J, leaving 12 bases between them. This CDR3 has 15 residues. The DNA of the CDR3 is TGTGCCAGCAGCTTAGGGGGAGGCAGGGACACTGAAGCTTTCTTT. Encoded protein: CASSLGGGRDTEAFF.

CDR3: CASDKTEHFYQETQYF. CDR3 DNA sequence: TGTGCCAGCGACAAAACGGAACACTTCTACCAAGAGACCCAGTACTTC. This chain uses TRBV2 with TRBJ2-5; D gene ambiguous. The V gene's germline CDR1 is SNHLY and CDR2 FYNNEI. CDR3 size: 16 residues. Trimming removed 8 bases at V and 0 bases at J, with 19 bases between.

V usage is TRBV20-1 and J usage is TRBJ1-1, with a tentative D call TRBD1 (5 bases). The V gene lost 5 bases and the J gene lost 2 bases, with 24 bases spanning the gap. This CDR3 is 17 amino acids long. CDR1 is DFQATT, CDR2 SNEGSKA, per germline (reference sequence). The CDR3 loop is CSAPRGWDLGSNTEAFF. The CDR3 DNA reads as TGCAGTGCTCCCCGTGGTTGGGACCTTGGAAGCAACACTGAAGCTTTCTTT.

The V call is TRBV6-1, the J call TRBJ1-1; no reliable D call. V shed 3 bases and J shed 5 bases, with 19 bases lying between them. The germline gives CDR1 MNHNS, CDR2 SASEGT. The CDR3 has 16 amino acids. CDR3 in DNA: TGTGCCAGCAGTGAGTCTTACGGGCGGGCGGGTACTGAAGCTTTCTTT. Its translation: CASSESYGRAGTEAFF.

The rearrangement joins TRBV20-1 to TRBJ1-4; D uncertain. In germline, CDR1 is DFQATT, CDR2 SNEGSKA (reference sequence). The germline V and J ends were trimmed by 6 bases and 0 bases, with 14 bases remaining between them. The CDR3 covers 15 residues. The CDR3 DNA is TGCAGTGCATTCAACCCCGGGTCAACTAATGAAAAACTGTTTTTT. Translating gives CSAFNPGSTNEKLFF.

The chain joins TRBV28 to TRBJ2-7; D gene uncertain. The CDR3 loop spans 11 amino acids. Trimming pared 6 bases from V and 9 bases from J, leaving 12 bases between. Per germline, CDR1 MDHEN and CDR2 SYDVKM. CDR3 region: CASRTVFGQYF. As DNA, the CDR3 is TGTGCCAGCAGGACGGTTTTCGGGCAGTACTTC.

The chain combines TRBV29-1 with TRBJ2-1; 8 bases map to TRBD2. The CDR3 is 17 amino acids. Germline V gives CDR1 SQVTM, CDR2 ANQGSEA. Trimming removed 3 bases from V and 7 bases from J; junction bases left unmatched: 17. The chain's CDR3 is CSVDGGPGLGILNEQFF. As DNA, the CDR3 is TGCAGCGTTGATGGGGGGCCGGGACTAGGGATTCTTAATGAGCAGTTCTTC.

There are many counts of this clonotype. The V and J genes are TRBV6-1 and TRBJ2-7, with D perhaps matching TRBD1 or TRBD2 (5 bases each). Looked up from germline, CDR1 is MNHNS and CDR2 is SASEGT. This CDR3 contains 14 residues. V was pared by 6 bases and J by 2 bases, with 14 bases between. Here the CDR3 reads CASSSAGTPYEQYF. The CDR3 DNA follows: TGTGCCAGCAGCTCCGCCGGGACGCCCTACGAGCAGTACTTC.

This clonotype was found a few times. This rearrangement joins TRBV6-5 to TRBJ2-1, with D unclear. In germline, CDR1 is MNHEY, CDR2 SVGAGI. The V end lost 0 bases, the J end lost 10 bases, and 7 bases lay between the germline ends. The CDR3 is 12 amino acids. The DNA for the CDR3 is TGTGCCAGCAGTTACTCGAGGTTGGAGCAGTTCTTC. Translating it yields CASSYSRLEQFF.

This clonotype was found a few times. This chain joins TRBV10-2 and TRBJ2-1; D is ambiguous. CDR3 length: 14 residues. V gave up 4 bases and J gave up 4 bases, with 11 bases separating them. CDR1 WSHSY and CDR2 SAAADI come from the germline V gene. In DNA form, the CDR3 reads TGCGCCAGCAGTGGGTGGGCTCTATACAATGAGCAGTTCTTC. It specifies CASSGWALYNEQFF.

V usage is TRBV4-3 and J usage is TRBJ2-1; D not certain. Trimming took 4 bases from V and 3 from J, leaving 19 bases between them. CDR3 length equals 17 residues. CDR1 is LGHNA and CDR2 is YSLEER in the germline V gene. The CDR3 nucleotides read TGCGCCAGCAGCCCCCGAAGCCAGCCACCCAACTACAATGAGCAGTTCTTC. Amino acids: CASSPRSQPPNYNEQFF.

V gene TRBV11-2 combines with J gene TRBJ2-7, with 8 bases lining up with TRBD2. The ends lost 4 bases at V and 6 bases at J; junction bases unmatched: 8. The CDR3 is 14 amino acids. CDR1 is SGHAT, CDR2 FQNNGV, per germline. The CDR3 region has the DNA TGTGCCAGCAGCTACGGTAGCGGGGTTGTCGAGCAGTACTTC. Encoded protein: CASSYGSGVVEQYF.

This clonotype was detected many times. CDR3 amino acids: CASSLGFDTQYF. The DNA of the CDR3 is TGTGCCAGCAGTTTAGGATTTGATACGCAGTATTTT. This rearrangement joins TRBV12-3 or TRBV12-4 to TRBJ2-3; D is undetermined. The CDR3 spans 12 residues. V was trimmed by 1 base and J by 6 bases, leaving 5 bases between them.

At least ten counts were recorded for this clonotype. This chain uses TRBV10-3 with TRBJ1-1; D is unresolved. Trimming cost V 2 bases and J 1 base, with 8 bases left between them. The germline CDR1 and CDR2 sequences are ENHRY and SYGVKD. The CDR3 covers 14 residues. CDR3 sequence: CAISETTANTEAFF. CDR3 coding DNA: TGTGCCATCAGTGAGACCACAGCGAACACTGAAGCTTTCTTT.

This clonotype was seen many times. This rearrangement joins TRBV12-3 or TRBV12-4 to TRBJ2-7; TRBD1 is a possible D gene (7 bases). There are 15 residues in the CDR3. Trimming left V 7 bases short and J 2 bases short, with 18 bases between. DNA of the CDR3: TGTGCCAGCACTCGTGCAGGGGGGCAAGCCTACGAGCAGTACTTC. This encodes CASTRAGGQAYEQYF.

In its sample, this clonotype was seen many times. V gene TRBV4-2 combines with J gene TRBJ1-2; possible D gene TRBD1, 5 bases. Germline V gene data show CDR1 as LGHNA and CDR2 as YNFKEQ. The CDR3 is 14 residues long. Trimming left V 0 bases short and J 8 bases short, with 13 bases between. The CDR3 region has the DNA TGTGCCAGCAGCCAAGAGTGGGACGCGGAGGGCTACACCTTC. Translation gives CASSQEWDAEGYTF.

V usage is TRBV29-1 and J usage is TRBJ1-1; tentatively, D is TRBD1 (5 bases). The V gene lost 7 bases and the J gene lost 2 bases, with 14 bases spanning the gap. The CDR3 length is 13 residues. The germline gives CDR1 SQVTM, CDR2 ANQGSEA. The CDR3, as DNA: TGCAGCGCGGGACCAGGATTAAACACTGAAGCTTTCTTT. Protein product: CSAGPGLNTEAFF.

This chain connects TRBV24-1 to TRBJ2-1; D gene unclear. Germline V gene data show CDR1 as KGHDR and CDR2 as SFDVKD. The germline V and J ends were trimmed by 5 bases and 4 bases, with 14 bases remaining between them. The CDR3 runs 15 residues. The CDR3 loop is CATSAPHLSYNEQFF. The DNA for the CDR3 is TGTGCCACCAGTGCCCCGCATCTTTCATACAATGAGCAGTTCTTC.

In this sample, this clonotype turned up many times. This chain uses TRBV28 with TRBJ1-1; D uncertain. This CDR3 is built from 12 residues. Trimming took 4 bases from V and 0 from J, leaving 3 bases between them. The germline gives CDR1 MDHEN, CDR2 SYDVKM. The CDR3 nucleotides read TGTGCCAGCAGTTCGGTGAACACTGAAGCTTTCTTT. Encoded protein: CASSSVNTEAFF.

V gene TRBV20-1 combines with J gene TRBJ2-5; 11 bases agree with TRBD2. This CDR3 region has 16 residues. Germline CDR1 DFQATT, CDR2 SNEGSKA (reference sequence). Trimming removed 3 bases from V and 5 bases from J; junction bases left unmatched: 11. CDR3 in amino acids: CSASFGSGRAFETQYF. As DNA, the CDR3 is TGCAGTGCTAGCTTCGGTAGCGGGAGGGCCTTTGAGACCCAGTACTTC.